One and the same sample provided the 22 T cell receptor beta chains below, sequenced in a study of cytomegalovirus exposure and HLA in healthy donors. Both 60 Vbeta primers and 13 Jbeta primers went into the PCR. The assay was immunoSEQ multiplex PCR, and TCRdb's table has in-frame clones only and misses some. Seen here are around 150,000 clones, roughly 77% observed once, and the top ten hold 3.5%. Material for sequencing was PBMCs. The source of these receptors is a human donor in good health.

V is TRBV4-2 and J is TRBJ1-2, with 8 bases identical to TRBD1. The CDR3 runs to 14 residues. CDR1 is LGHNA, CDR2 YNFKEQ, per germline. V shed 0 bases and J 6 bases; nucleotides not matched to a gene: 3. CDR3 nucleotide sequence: TGTGCCAGCAGCCAAGACAGGGGGCGGGATGGCTACACCTTC. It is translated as CASSQDRGRDGYTF.

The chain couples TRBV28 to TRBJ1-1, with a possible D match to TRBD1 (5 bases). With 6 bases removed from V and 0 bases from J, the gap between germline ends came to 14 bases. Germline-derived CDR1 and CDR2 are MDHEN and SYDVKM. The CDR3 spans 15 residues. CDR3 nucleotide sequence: TGTGCCAGCAGCCGTATCGACAGCTTGAACACTGAAGCTTTCTTT. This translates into CASSRIDSLNTEAFF. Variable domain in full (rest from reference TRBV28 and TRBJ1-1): DVKVTQSSRYLVKRTGEKVFLECVQDMDHENMFWYRQDPGLGLRLIYFSYDVKMKEKGDIPEGYSVSREKKERFSLILESASTNQTSMYLCASSRIDSLNTEAFFGQGTRLTVV.

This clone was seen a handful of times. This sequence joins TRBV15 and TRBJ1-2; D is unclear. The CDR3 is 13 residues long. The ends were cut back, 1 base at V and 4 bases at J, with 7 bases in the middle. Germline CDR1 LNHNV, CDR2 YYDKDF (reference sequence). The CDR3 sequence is CATSRADTYGYTF. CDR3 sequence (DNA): TGTGCCACCAGCAGAGCCGACACCTATGGCTACACCTTC.

The CDR3 region has the DNA TGTGCCAGCAGCTTACGGGAGGGGACACTCGTGAACACTGAAGCTTTCTTT. This translates into CASSLREGTLVNTEAFF. This chain uses TRBV7-2 with TRBJ1-1; weak D call: TRBD1 (6 bases). There are 17 residues in the CDR3. Germline CDR1 is SGHTA and CDR2 is FQGNSA. The V and J ends lost 2 bases and 0 bases respectively, with 16 bases between them.

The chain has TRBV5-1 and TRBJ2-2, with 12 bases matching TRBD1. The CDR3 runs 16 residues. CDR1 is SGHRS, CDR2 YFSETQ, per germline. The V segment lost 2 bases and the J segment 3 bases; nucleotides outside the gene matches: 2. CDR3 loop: CASSFGTGGDTGELFF. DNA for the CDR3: TGCGCCAGCAGCTTTGGGACAGGGGGCGACACCGGGGAGCTGTTTTTT.

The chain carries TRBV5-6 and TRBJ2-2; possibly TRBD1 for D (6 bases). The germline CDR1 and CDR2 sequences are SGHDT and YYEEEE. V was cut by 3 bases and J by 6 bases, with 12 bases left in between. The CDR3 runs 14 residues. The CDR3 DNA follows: TGTGCCAGCAGCTGGCTGGGGGCTGCCGGGGAGCTGTTTTTT. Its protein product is CASSWLGAAGELFF.

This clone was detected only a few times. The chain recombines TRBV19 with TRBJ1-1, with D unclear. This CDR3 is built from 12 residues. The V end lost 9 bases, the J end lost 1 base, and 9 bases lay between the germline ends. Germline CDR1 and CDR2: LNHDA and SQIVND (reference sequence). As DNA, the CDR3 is TGTGCCAGCCTTACTTCGAACACTGAAGCTTTCTTT. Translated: CASLTSNTEAFF.

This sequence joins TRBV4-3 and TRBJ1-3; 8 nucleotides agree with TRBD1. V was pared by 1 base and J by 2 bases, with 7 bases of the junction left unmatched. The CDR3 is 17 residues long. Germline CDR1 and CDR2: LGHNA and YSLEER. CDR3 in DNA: TGCGCCAGCAGCCAAGCGCCCGGACAGGGCCCTGGAAACACCATATATTTT. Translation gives CASSQAPGQGPGNTIYF.

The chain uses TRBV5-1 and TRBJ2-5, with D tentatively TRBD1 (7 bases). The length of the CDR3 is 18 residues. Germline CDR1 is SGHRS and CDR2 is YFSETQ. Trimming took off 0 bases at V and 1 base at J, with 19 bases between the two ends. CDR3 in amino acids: CASSLGQGGPTSQETQYF. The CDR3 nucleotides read TGCGCCAGCAGCTTGGGGCAGGGGGGTCCGACCTCCCAAGAGACCCAGTACTTC. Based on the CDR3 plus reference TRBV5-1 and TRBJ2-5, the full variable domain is KAGVTQTPRYLIKTRGQQVTLSCSPISGHRSVSWYQQTPGQGLQFLFEYFSETQRNKGNFPGRFSGRQFSNSRSEMNVSTLELGDSALYLCASSLGQGGPTSQETQYFGPGTRLLVL.

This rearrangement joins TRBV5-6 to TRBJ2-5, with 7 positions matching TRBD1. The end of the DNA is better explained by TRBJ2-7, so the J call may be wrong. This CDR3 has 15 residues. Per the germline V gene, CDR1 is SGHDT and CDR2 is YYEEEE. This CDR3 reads CASSLTGFNYYEQYF. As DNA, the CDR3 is TGTGCCAGCAGTTTGACAGGGTTTAACTACTACGAGCAGTACTTC.

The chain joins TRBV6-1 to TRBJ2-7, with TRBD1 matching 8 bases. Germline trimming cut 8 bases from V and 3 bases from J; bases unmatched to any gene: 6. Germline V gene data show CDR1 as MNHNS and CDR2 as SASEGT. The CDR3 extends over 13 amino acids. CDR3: CASGQGGFYEQYF. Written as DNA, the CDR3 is TGTGCCAGCGGACAGGGCGGGTTCTACGAGCAGTACTTC.

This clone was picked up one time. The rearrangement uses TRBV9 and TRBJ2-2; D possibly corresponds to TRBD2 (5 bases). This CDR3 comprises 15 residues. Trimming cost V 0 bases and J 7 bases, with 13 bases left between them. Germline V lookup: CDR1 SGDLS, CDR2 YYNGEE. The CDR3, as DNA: TGTGCCAGCAGCGTAGCAGACTGGGAGCACGGGGAGCTGTTTTTT. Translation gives CASSVADWEHGELFF. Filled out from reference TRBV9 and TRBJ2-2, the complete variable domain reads DSGVTQTPKHLITATGQRVTLRCSPRSGDLSVYWYQQSLDQGLQFLIQYYNGEERAKGNILERFSAQQFPDLHSELNLSSLELGDSALYFCASSVADWEHGELFFGEGSRLTVL.

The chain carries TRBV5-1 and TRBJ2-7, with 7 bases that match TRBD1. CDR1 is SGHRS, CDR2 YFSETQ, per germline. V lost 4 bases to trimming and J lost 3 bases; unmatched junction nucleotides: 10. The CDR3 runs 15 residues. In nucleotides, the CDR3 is TGCGCCAGCAGCCTGGATTCCAGGACAGGCTACGAGCAGTACTTC. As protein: CASSLDSRTGYEQYF. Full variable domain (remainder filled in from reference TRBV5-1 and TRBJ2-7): KAGVTQTPRYLIKTRGQQVTLSCSPISGHRSVSWYQQTPGQGLQFLFEYFSETQRNKGNFPGRFSGRQFSNSRSEMNVSTLELGDSALYLCASSLDSRTGYEQYFGPGTRLTVT.

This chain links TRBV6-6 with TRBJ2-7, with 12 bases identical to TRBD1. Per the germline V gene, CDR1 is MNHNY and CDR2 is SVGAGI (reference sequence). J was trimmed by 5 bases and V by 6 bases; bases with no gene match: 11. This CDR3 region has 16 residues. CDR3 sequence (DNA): TGTGCCAGCAGCCCCCCCCATGGGACAGGGGGCCACGAGCAGTACTTC. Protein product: CASSPPHGTGGHEQYF.

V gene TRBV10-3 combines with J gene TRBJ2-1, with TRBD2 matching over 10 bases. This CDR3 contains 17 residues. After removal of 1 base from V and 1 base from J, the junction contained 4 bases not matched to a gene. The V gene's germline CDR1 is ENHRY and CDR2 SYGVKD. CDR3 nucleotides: TGTGCCATCAGTGAGTATCCAGCGGGAGGGTCCTACAATGAGCAGTTCTTC. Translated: CAISEYPAGGSYNEQFF.

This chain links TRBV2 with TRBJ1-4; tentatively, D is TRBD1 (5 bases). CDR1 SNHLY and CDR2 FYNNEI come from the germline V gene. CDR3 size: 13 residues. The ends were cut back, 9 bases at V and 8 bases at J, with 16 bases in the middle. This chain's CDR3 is CASRGLRREKLFF. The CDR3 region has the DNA TGTGCCAGTCGGGGACTTCGGAGAGAAAAACTGTTTTTT.

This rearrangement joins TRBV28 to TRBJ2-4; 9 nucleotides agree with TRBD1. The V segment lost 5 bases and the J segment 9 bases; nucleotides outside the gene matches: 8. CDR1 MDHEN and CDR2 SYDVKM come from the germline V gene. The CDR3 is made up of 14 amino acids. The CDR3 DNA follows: TGTGCCAGCAGTCAACAGGGGGCTCGGGGCATTCAGTACTTC. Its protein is CASSQQGARGIQYF.

The CDR3 nucleotides read TGTGCCAGCAGCTTCGGGGTTAGCGGGGTAAAAGATACGCAGTATTTT. Its protein product is CASSFGVSGVKDTQYF. J is TRBJ2-3 and V is TRBV5-6; TRBD2 aligns across 8 bases. With 2 bases clipped from V and 5 bases from J, the junction kept 10 bases outside the gene matches. The CDR3 has 16 amino acids. Germline CDR1 SGHDT, CDR2 YYEEEE.

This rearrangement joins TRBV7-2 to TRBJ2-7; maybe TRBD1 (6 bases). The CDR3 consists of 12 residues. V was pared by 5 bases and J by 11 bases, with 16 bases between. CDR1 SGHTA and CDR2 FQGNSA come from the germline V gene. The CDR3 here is CASSRAGGREYF. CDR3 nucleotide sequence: TGTGCCAGCAGCCGAGCTGGGGGCCGAGAGTACTTC.

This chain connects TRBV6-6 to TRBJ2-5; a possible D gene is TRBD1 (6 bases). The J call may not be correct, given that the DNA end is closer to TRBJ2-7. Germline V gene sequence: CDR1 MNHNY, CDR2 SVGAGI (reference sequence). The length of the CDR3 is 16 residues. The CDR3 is CASSYSKDSPSYEQYF. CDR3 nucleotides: TGTGCCAGCAGTTACTCGAAGGACAGTCCGTCCTACGAGCAGTACTTC.

CDR3 protein: CATSGEETQYF. DNA of the CDR3: TGTGCCACTAGCGGGGAAGAGACCCAGTACTTC. The rearrangement joins TRBV10-3 to TRBJ2-5; 9 nucleotides agree with TRBD2. This CDR3 spans 11 amino acids. Germline V CDR1 and CDR2: ENHRY, SYGVKD. Germline trimming cut 10 bases from V and 3 bases from J; bases unmatched to any gene: 0.

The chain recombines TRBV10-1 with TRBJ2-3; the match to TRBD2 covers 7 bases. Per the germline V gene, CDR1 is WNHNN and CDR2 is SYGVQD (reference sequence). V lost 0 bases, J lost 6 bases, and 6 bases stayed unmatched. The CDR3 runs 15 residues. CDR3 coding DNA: TGCGCCAGCAGTGAGTCTGCTAGCGGTGCGGATACGCAGTATTTT. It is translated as CASSESASGADTQYF.